A single sample gave rise to the 13 T cell receptor beta chains below, sequenced in a study of T-cell memory formation after mild COVID-19. Using its own MiXCR run on the 5' RACE reads, TCRdb lists one record per CDR3 protein. The sample has about 560,000 distinct CDR3 sequences; approximately 15% are singletons. Sequencing used PBMCs or a T cell subset sorted from them (not recorded which). The origin of the receptors is an adult woman who had mild COVID-19 (a few samples of this study predate the infection). Cell type and time point are not known.

In this sample, this clonotype turned up a few times. The chain has TRBV4-1 and TRBJ1-2; TRBD1 matches 9 bases. CDR1 is MGHRA and CDR2 is YSYEKL in the germline V gene. The CDR3 contains 18 residues. Trimming removed 3 bases from V and 1 base from J; junction bases left unmatched: 12. As DNA, the CDR3 is TGCGCCAGCAGCCAGGGTCAAATGGGACAGGGCTTTAACTATGGCTACACCTTC. Translated, it gives CASSQGQMGQGFNYGYTF.

The V call is TRBV20-1, the J call TRBJ2-7; D unclear. Trimming removed 0 bases from V and 6 bases from J, with 6 bases in between. The CDR3 runs to 11 residues. Germline CDR1 is DFQATT and CDR2 is SNEGSKA (reference sequence). This chain's CDR3 is CSARDSREQYF. In DNA form, the CDR3 reads TGCAGTGCTAGAGATTCCCGCGAGCAGTACTTC.

This clonotype was recorded a few times. The chain has TRBV12-3 or TRBV12-4 and TRBJ2-1; 11 bases agree with TRBD2. The junction had 7 bases not matched to a gene; V was cut back by 6 bases and J by 9 bases. There are 14 residues in the CDR3. CDR3 in DNA: TGTGCCAGCAGGACTAGCGGGGTGGTGGGTGAGCAGTTCTTC. It is translated as CASRTSGVVGEQFF.

This clonotype was detected many times. This CDR3 is CASSSEQSSYNEQFF. The CDR3 nucleotides are TGCGCCAGCAGCTCGGAGCAAAGCTCCTACAATGAGCAGTTCTTC. The chain has TRBV5-1 and TRBJ2-1; no firm D call. The V end lost 3 bases, the J end lost 0 bases, and 10 bases lay between the germline ends. This CDR3 comprises 15 residues. Per the germline V gene, CDR1 is SGHRS and CDR2 is YFSETQ.

The gene calls are TRBV14 and TRBJ2-2; possibly TRBD1 for D (5 bases). The CDR3 is 16 residues long. Trimming took off 2 bases at V and 5 bases at J, with 15 bases between the two ends. Germline CDR1 reads SGHDN; CDR2 reads FVKESK. DNA for the CDR3: TGTGCCAGCAGCCAATTAGCAGGGTTGTCGACCGGGGAGCTGTTTTTT. Its translation: CASSQLAGLSTGELFF.

V is TRBV15 and J is TRBJ2-5; perhaps TRBD1 as D (6 bases). The CDR3 extends over 18 amino acids. Trimming stripped 0 bases from V and 1 base from J, with 18 bases between. CDR1 and CDR2 (germline): LNHNV, YYDKDF (reference sequence). DNA of the CDR3: TGTGCCACCAGCAGAGACCTCTCGTCAGGGGTCTCCCAAGAGACCCAGTACTTC. Amino acid sequence: CATSRDLSSGVSQETQYF.

This clonotype was detected a few times. The V gene is TRBV11-2, the J gene TRBJ2-1; no clear D. This CDR3 has 16 residues. Germline lookup yields CDR1 SGHAT and CDR2 FQNNGV. V was pared by 1 base and J by 4 bases, with 14 bases between. The CDR3 DNA sequence: TGTGCCAGCAGCTTAGTAGACGAACCGGCATACAATGAGCAGTTCTTC. Amino acid sequence: CASSLVDEPAYNEQFF. Combining the CDR3 with reference TRBV11-2 and TRBJ2-1 gives the whole variable domain EAGVAQSPRYKIIEKRQSVAFWCNPISGHATLYWYQQILGQGPKLLIQFQNNGVVDDSQLPKDRFSAERLKGVDSTLKIQPAKLEDSAVYLCASSLVDEPAYNEQFFGPGTRLTVL.

The rearrangement links TRBV7-2 to TRBJ1-2; no reliable D call. The germline CDR1 and CDR2 sequences are SGHTA and FQGNSA. V dropped 7 bases and J dropped 10 bases, with 22 bases sitting between them. The CDR3 extends over 14 amino acids. The CDR3, as DNA: TGTGCCAGCATTTCCGGGCCCGACATGTCGTCCTACACCTTC. Protein product: CASISGPDMSSYTF.

This clonotype has more than one count but fewer than ten. The rearrangement joins TRBV7-2 to TRBJ2-5; D is undetermined. Trimming cost V 5 bases and J 4 bases, with 8 bases left between them. This CDR3 has 12 amino acids. Germline CDR1 is SGHTA and CDR2 is FQGNSA. The CDR3 loop is CASSHLSETQYF. As DNA, the CDR3 is TGTGCCAGCAGCCACCTTTCAGAGACCCAGTACTTC.

The CDR3 DNA is TGTGCCAGTAGTGAACAGGGTGGGAAGACCCAGTACTTC. The encoded protein is CASSEQGGKTQYF. The chain has TRBV19 and TRBJ2-5; TRBD1 might be the D (6 bases). Germline values: CDR1 LNHDA, CDR2 SQIVND (reference sequence). V lost 5 bases and J 6 bases, leaving 13 bases between the germline ends. The CDR3 is made up of 13 amino acids.

V usage is TRBV5-5 and J usage is TRBJ1-5; D uncertain. The CDR3 totals 15 residues. The V end lost 0 bases, the J end lost 4 bases, and 11 bases lay between the germline ends. Germline CDR1 is SGHKS and CDR2 is YYEKEE (reference sequence). The CDR3 coding sequence is TGTGCCAGCAGCTTGGTCTTCGGCCCGAATCAGCCCCAGCATTTT. It yields the protein CASSLVFGPNQPQHF.

The rearrangement joins TRBV30 to TRBJ1-1; no clear D gene. CDR3 length equals 13 residues. Trimming removed 4 bases at V and 0 bases at J, with 9 bases between. Germline V gene data show CDR1 as GTSNPN and CDR2 as SVGIG (reference sequence). The CDR3 bases are TGTGCCTGGACTCCCTGGGTGAACACTGAAGCTTTCTTT. This sequence encodes CAWTPWVNTEAFF.

The gene calls are TRBV21-1 and TRBJ1-1. TRBV21-1 is noted as a pseudogene. The length of the CDR3 is 19 residues. CDR3: CASSNGSRRDPPLNTEAFF. The CDR3 nucleotides are TGTGCCAGCAGCAACGGATCCCGCAGGGACCCACCCTTGAACACTGAAGCTTTCTTT.